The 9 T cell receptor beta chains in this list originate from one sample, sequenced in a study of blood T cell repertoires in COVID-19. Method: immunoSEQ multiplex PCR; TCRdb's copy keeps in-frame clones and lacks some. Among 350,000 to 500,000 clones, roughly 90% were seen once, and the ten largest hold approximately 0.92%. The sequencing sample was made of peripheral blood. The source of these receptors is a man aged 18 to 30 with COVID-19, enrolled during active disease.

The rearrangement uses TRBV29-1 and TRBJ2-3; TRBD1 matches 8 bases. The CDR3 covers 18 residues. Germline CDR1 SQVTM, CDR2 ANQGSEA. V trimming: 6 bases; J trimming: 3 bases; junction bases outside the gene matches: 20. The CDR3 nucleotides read TGCAGCGTCGAAACCTTGGGATGGACAGGGTATAGGACAGATACGCAGTATTTT. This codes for CSVETLGWTGYRTDTQYF.

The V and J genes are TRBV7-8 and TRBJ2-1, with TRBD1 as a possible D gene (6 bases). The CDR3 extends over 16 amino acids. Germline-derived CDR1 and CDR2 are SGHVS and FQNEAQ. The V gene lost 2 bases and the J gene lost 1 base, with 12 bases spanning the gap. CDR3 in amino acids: CASSLFAGESYNEQFF. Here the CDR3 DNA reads TGTGCCAGCAGCTTATTCGCAGGGGAATCCTACAATGAGCAGTTCTTC.

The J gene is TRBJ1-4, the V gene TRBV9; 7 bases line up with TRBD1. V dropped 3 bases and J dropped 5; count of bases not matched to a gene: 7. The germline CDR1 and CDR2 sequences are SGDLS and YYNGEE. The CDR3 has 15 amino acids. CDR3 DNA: TGTGCCAGCAGCGCTCGGACAGGATTCAATGAAAAACTGTTTTTT. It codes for CASSARTGFNEKLFF.

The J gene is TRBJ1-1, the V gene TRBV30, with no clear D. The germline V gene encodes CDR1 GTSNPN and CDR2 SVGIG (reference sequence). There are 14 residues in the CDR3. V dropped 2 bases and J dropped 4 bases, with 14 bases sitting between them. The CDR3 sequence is CAWSFGVDGTEAFF. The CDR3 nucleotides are TGTGCCTGGAGTTTTGGAGTTGACGGCACTGAAGCTTTCTTT.

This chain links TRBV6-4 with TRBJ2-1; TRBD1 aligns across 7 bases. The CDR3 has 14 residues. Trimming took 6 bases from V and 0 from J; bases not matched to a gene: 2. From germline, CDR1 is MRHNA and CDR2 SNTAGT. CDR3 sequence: CASRWDSSYNEQFF. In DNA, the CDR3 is TGTGCCAGCAGATGGGACAGCTCCTACAATGAGCAGTTCTTC.

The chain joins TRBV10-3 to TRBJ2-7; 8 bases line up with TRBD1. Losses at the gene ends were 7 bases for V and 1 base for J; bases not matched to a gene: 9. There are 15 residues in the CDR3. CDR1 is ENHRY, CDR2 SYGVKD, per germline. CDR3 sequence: CAITPGQGASYEQYF. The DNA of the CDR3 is TGTGCCATCACCCCTGGACAGGGCGCTTCCTACGAGCAGTACTTC.

CDR3 in amino acids: CARSEEVSGFSYEQYF. In DNA, the CDR3 is TGTGCCAGAAGCGAGGAGGTTAGCGGTTTCTCCTACGAGCAGTACTTC. This chain links TRBV5-3 with TRBJ2-7; D perhaps matches TRBD2 (6 bases). TRBV5-3 is flagged as an ORF with uncertain function. V lost 4 bases and J lost 0, with 17 bases in between. The length of the CDR3 is 16 residues.

CDR3 in DNA: TGTGCCAGCAGTGAGGGAGGTGCAGGAGCCGCCTCTAACTATGGCTACACCTTC. Its protein is CASSEGGAGAASNYGYTF. The chain carries TRBV25-1 and TRBJ1-2; D is unclear. V was shortened by 3 bases and J by 0 bases, with 20 bases between the two germline ends. Germline-derived CDR1 and CDR2 are MGHDK and SYGVNS. The CDR3 has 18 amino acids.

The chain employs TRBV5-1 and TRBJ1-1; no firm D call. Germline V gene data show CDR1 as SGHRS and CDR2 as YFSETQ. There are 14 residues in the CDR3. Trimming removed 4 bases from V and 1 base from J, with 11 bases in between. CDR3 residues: CASSPDGRNTEAFF. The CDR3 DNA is TGCGCCAGCAGCCCAGATGGCAGGAACACTGAAGCTTTCTTT.